In its sample, the clone carrying this TCR beta chain was seen a few times. Trimming left V 0 bases short and J 0 bases short, with 12 bases between. This CDR3 contains 18 residues. Per germline, CDR1 MNHEY and CDR2 SVGAGI. The authors prepared the TCRbeta library with unique molecular identifiers. Using its own MiXCR run on the PCR reads, TCRdb lists one record per CDR3 protein. The table has about 500,000 distinct CDR3 sequences, around a third seen once. The sample comes from a study of T-cell reconstitution after alpha-beta-depleted transplantation in children. The rearrangement links TRBV6-5 to TRBJ2-6; D remains unclear. The TCR comes from a human donor who donated a stem cell graft to a child with aplastic anemia. The source was PBMCs from the stem cell graft donor, collected from the stem cell graft. The CDR3 DNA reads TGTGCCAGCAGTTACTCGAGTAAGGGCCGCTCTGGGGCCAACGTCCTGACTTTC. It yields the protein CASSYSSKGRSGANVLTF.